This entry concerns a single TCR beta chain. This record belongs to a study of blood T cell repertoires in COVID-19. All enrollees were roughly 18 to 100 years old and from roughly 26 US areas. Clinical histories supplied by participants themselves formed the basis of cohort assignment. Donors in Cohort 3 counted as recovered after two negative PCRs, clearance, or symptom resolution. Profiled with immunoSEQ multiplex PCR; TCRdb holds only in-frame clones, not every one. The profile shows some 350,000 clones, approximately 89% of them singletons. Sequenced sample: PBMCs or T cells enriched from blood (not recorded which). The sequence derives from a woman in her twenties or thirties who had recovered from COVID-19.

In nucleotides, the CDR3 is TGTGCCAGCAGCTTCCTGACAGCCTATGGCTACACCTTC. Translating gives CASSFLTAYGYTF. The chain joins TRBV7-2 to TRBJ1-2, with TRBD1 as a possible D gene (5 bases). The germline V and J ends were trimmed by 3 bases and 4 bases, with 9 bases remaining between them. CDR3 length equals 13 residues. Germline lookup yields CDR1 SGHTA and CDR2 FQGNSA.